Below, 24 T cell receptor beta chains from the same sample are listed, as sequenced in a study of T cell repertoires in cytomegalovirus infection. One entry per CDR3 protein, called by TCRdb with MiXCR from the reads. Among around 120,000 distinct CDR3 sequences, roughly 9% were seen once, and the ten largest hold around 9.1%. The sample taken for sequencing was PBMCs. All receptors derive from a human donor in good health (CMV status not recorded). Some clones in this sample may be carry-over from other donors' samples.

This clonotype occurred many times. The chain recombines TRBV7-3 with TRBJ1-6; 9 bases are a match to TRBD1. Trimming cost V 4 bases and J 7 bases; bases outside gene matches: 2. The CDR3 runs 14 residues. CDR1 is SGHTA and CDR2 is FQGTGA in the germline V gene. CDR3 sequence (DNA): TGTGCCAGCAGCTACGGACAGGGGAATTCACCCCTCCACTTT. Protein product: CASSYGQGNSPLHF.

The chain couples TRBV19 to TRBJ1-1; TRBD1 agrees at 7 bases. The CDR3 runs 13 residues. The germline V gene has CDR1 LNHDA and CDR2 SQIVND (reference sequence). The V and J ends lost 9 bases and 5 bases, in that order; junction bases with no gene match: 9. The CDR3 nucleotides read TGTGCCAGCAAGGAACAGGGGAGGACTGAAGCTTTCTTT. This gives the protein CASKEQGRTEAFF.

This clonotype was seen at least ten times. J is TRBJ1-1 and V is TRBV5-1; the D gene is possibly TRBD1 (6 bases). This CDR3 has 13 residues. V was clipped by 5 bases and J by 6 bases, with 14 bases between them. Germline values: CDR1 SGHRS, CDR2 YFSETQ. The CDR3 here is CASRPPDRPEAFF. In DNA, the CDR3 is TGCGCCAGCAGACCCCCCGACAGGCCTGAAGCTTTCTTT.

Points on this clonotype: One base away lies a much larger clone, so this may be a sequencing read error. Without the conserved terminal phenylalanine or tryptophan, this CDR3 likely stems from a read error. This chain uses TRBV27 with TRBJ1-5; 9 nucleotides align to TRBD1. The CDR3 length is 15 residues. CDR1 and CDR2 (germline): MNHEY, SMNVEV (reference sequence). The V and J ends lost 7 bases and 3 bases, in that order; junction bases with no gene match: 7. The CDR3 DNA sequence: TGTGCCAGCAAGCCGGGACAGGGTCCCAATCAGCCCCAGCATTAT. It codes for CASKPGQGPNQPQHY.

The CDR3 region is CASRYQTSGAATDTQYF. For the CDR3, the DNA is TGTGCCAGCAGATACCAGACTAGCGGGGCGGCTACAGATACGCAGTATTTT. The chain uses TRBV6-6 and TRBJ2-3; 11 bases agree with TRBD2. Germline V gene lookup returns CDR1 MNHNY and CDR2 SVGAGI (reference sequence). The CDR3 sequence is 17 residues long. V lost 6 bases, J lost 3 bases, and 11 bases stayed unmatched.

This clonotype was observed many times. This chain uses TRBV6-5 with TRBJ2-7; D might be TRBD1 (8 bases). There are 15 residues in the CDR3. The V and J ends lost 2 bases and 3 bases respectively, with 14 bases between them. Per germline, CDR1 MNHEY and CDR2 SVGAGI. The CDR3: CASSYPNRGGYEQYF. The CDR3 region has the DNA TGTGCCAGCAGTTACCCAAACAGGGGGGGCTACGAGCAGTACTTC.

This clonotype occurred a few times. The chain combines TRBV28 with TRBJ2-7; D not resolved. The CDR3 sequence is 14 residues long. Germline assignment: CDR1 MDHEN and CDR2 SYDVKM. Trimming removed 6 bases at V and 3 bases at J, with 15 bases between. CDR3 sequence reads: CASSRPGPYYEQYF. In DNA, the CDR3 is TGTGCCAGCAGCCGACCAGGACCCTACTACGAGCAGTACTTC.

Worth noting for this clonotype: A much larger clonotype is one base distant, so this may be a read error. The chain carries TRBV12-3 or TRBV12-4 and TRBJ1-5, with 8 nucleotides matching TRBD1. The CDR3 consists of 15 residues. CDR3 in amino acids: CTSIPGQERGQPQHF. CDR3 sequence (DNA): TGTACCAGCATCCCGGGACAGGAGCGAGGTCAGCCCCAGCATTTT.

This clonotype was seen once. The V and J genes are TRBV6-5 and TRBJ1-6; 10 bases are shared with TRBD1. With V trimmed by 5 bases and J by 10 bases, 8 bases remained unmatched. Germline-derived CDR1 and CDR2 are MNHEY and SVGAGI. The CDR3 has 15 residues. The CDR3 spells CASSLTGGGGSPLHF. CDR3 DNA sequence: TGTGCCAGCAGTCTGACAGGGGGCGGTGGCTCACCCCTCCACTTT.

This clonotype was seen repeatedly, ten times or more. The chain employs TRBV5-4 and TRBJ2-1; 9 bases line up with TRBD2. The V and J ends lost 3 bases and 4 bases, in that order; junction bases with no gene match: 11. The V gene's germline CDR1 is SGHNT and CDR2 YYREEE (reference sequence). This CDR3 is built from 17 residues. CDR3 nucleotides: TGTGCCAGCAGCTGGGGAGGAGCGGGGGGCCAGTACAATGAGCAGTTCTTC. This gives the protein CASSWGGAGGQYNEQFF.

At least ten counts were recorded for this clonotype. The chain couples TRBV5-6 to TRBJ1-5; D remains unclear. Trimming took 0 bases from V and 0 from J, leaving 4 bases between them. Germline V gene lookup returns CDR1 SGHDT and CDR2 YYEEEE. This CDR3 region has 14 residues. The CDR3 bases are TGTGCCAGCAGCTTGGAGAGTAGCAATCAGCCCCAGCATTTT. It is translated as CASSLESSNQPQHF.

The table lists this clonotype with many counts. This chain links TRBV28 with TRBJ1-2; D might be TRBD1 (5 bases). The germline gives CDR1 MDHEN, CDR2 SYDVKM. CDR3 size: 14 residues. Deletions cut 7 bases from V and 5 bases from J, with 17 bases between. CDR3 nucleotides: TGTGCCAGCAAACGGGTAGGGGTCGGGTATGGCTACACCTTC. The encoded protein is CASKRVGVGYGYTF.

This clonotype has ten or more counts. V usage is TRBV7-2 and J usage is TRBJ1-2; D unclear. V was pared by 2 bases and J by 4 bases, with 5 bases between. CDR3 length: 12 amino acids. CDR1 and CDR2 from the germline V gene are SGHTA and FQGNSA. The CDR3 sequence is CASSLLGYGYTF. The CDR3 DNA sequence: TGTGCCAGCAGCTTACTGGGCTATGGCTACACCTTC.

The sample holds many counts of this clonotype. V usage is TRBV29-1 and J usage is TRBJ2-7; 9 bases are a match to TRBD1. V dropped 3 bases and J dropped 11; count of bases not matched to a gene: 14. Germline loops: CDR1 SQVTM, CDR2 ANQGSEA. The CDR3 covers 14 residues. CDR3 region: CSVDKGQGPNREYF. DNA for the CDR3: TGCAGCGTTGATAAAGGACAGGGGCCAAACAGGGAGTACTTC.

The table lists this clonotype with many counts. V and J are TRBV7-2 and TRBJ1-1; D ambiguous. This CDR3 is 13 amino acids long. CDR1 SGHTA and CDR2 FQGNSA come from the germline V gene. V lost 2 bases to trimming and J lost 1 base, with 5 bases between them. This CDR3 is CASSLYKNTEAFF. Written as DNA, the CDR3 is TGTGCCAGCAGCTTATACAAGAACACTGAAGCTTTCTTT.

The table lists this clonotype with a few counts. This chain joins TRBV19 and TRBJ2-1; D perhaps matches TRBD2 (6 bases). Germline V CDR1 and CDR2: LNHDA, SQIVND (reference sequence). V shed 5 bases and J shed 5 bases, with 10 bases lying between them. This CDR3 contains 13 residues. CDR3 nucleotide sequence: TGTGCCAGTAGTGTCCGCGGGAACAATGAGCAGTTCTTC. Amino acid sequence: CASSVRGNNEQFF.

This clonotype occurred a few times. V and J are TRBV20-1 and TRBJ2-3; D is ambiguous. This CDR3 region has 13 residues. Trimming cost V 7 bases and J 2 bases, with 13 bases left between them. Germline values: CDR1 DFQATT, CDR2 SNEGSKA (reference sequence). The CDR3, as DNA: TGCAGTGGCCTCGATGGCTTCACAGATACGCAGTATTTT. This translates into CSGLDGFTDTQYF.

In its sample, this clonotype was seen many times. The rearrangement uses TRBV7-2 and TRBJ2-5, with 10 bases lining up with TRBD1. V lost 4 bases, J lost 5 bases, and 7 bases stayed unmatched. The length of the CDR3 is 15 residues. Germline loops: CDR1 SGHTA, CDR2 FQGNSA. The DNA of the CDR3 is TGTGCCAGCAGCTCCCGACAGGGGGCAGGGGAGACCCAGTACTTC. It is translated as CASSSRQGAGETQYF.

Many counts were recorded for this clonotype. The chain employs TRBV20-1 and TRBJ1-1; D is perhaps TRBD1 (5 bases). CDR1 is DFQATT, CDR2 SNEGSKA, per germline (reference sequence). The CDR3 has 14 amino acids. V was clipped by 4 bases and J by 1 base, with 13 bases between them. DNA of the CDR3: TGCAGTGCTACCCCGGGGGAAAGGAACACTGAAGCTTTCTTT. Translation: CSATPGERNTEAFF.

This clonotype has at least ten counts. The rearrangement links TRBV12-3 or TRBV12-4 to TRBJ2-3; 10 nucleotides align to TRBD2. J lost 5 bases, V lost 3 bases, and 5 bases had no gene match. The CDR3 length is 15 residues. This CDR3 reads CASSFLAGAGDTQYF. The CDR3 nucleotides are TGTGCCAGCAGTTTCCTAGCGGGGGCTGGAGATACGCAGTATTTT.

In its sample, this clonotype was seen a few times. The V gene is TRBV29-1, the J gene TRBJ1-1; no clear D gene. The CDR3 runs 12 residues. Trimming took off 5 bases at V and 5 bases at J, with 12 bases between the two ends. Germline V gene data show CDR1 as SQVTM and CDR2 as ANQGSEA. The CDR3 reads CSVRTGHTEAFF. DNA for the CDR3: TGCAGCGTTCGGACCGGCCATACTGAAGCTTTCTTT.

The chain has TRBV7-3 and TRBJ2-1; D possibly matches TRBD1 or TRBD2 (5 bases each). With 5 bases removed from V and 6 bases from J, the gap between germline ends came to 14 bases. This CDR3 has 14 residues. Germline CDR1 and CDR2: SGHTA and FQGTGA. Here the CDR3 reads CASSPGTQPNEQFF. The CDR3 DNA is TGTGCCAGCAGCCCCGGGACGCAACCCAATGAGCAGTTCTTC.

This clonotype was seen ten or more times. The rearrangement uses TRBV28 and TRBJ1-4; D unclear. Per germline, CDR1 MDHEN and CDR2 SYDVKM. The CDR3 extends over 15 amino acids. V dropped 6 bases and J dropped 0 bases, with 11 bases sitting between them. The CDR3 region has the DNA TGTGCCAGCAGGGGTACCGACACAACTAATGAAAAACTGTTTTTT. Its translation: CASRGTDTTNEKLFF.

This clonotype was counted many times. This sequence joins TRBV15 and TRBJ2-7, with D perhaps matching TRBD1 (5 bases). Trimming cost V 5 bases and J 2 bases, with 10 bases left between them. CDR3 length: 13 amino acids. Germline lookup yields CDR1 LNHNV and CDR2 YYDKDF (reference sequence). Here the CDR3 DNA reads TGTGCCACCAGCCCAGGGCCACCCTACGAGCAGTACTTC. This gives the protein CATSPGPPYEQYF.